These 23 T cell receptor beta chains were sequenced from one sample in a study of T cell responses to AZD1222 COVID-19 vaccine. Profiling relied on immunoSEQ multiplex PCR, and the TCRdb table lists in-frame clones only, not all of them. The data hold fewer than 140,000 clones, with roughly 90% observed a single time. The sequencing used peripheral blood, collected on day 0 of AZD1222 vaccination. The receptors were gathered from an adult in good health.

This sequence joins TRBV7-9 and TRBJ1-2; the D is unclear. Trimming stripped 4 bases from V and 1 base from J, with 7 bases between. Germline values: CDR1 SEHNR, CDR2 FQNEAQ (reference sequence). There are 13 residues in the CDR3. The CDR3 DNA follows: TGTGCCAGCAGCTCACAGATTAACTATGGCTACACCTTC. It codes for CASSSQINYGYTF.

DNA for the CDR3: TGTGCCATCAGTGGTGGACAGGGGATGAACACTGAAGCTTTCTTT. Protein product: CAISGGQGMNTEAFF. The chain links TRBV10-3 to TRBJ1-1, with 9 positions matching TRBD1. The junction had 3 bases not matched to a gene; V was cut back by 4 bases and J by 0 bases. CDR1 ENHRY and CDR2 SYGVKD come from the germline V gene. This CDR3 region has 15 residues.

This chain joins TRBV6-5 and TRBJ2-2; 7 nucleotides align to TRBD1. V gave up 2 bases and J gave up 1 base; unmatched junction bases: 4. CDR3 length: 16 residues. Germline values: CDR1 MNHEY, CDR2 SVGAGI. The CDR3 reads CASSYLQGVNTGELFF. The CDR3 coding sequence is TGTGCCAGCAGTTACCTTCAGGGGGTGAACACCGGGGAGCTGTTTTTT.

The chain joins TRBV29-1 to TRBJ1-4, with D possibly matching TRBD1 (5 bases). Looked up from germline, CDR1 is SQVTM and CDR2 is ANQGSEA. V was clipped by 7 bases and J by 4 bases, with 7 bases between them. The CDR3 sequence is 11 residues long. CDR3 DNA: TGCAGCGGGGACTTTAATGAAAAACTGTTTTTT. This translates into CSGDFNEKLFF.

The chain couples TRBV5-1 to TRBJ1-1; no firm D call. With 5 bases removed from V and 1 base from J, the gap between germline ends came to 9 bases. The CDR3 consists of 13 residues. Germline V CDR1 and CDR2: SGHRS, YFSETQ. As DNA, the CDR3 is TGCGCCAGCAGTGGCCCAGGGAACACTGAAGCTTTCTTT. Its translation: CASSGPGNTEAFF. Full variable domain (remainder filled in from reference TRBV5-1 and TRBJ1-1): KAGVTQTPRYLIKTRGQQVTLSCSPISGHRSVSWYQQTPGQGLQFLFEYFSETQRNKGNFPGRFSGRQFSNSRSEMNVSTLELGDSALYLCASSGPGNTEAFFGQGTRLTVV.

J is TRBJ1-2 and V is TRBV28; possibly TRBD1 for D (6 bases). CDR1 is MDHEN and CDR2 is SYDVKM in the germline V gene. The CDR3 extends over 14 amino acids. V was pared by 2 bases and J by 8 bases, with 15 bases between. As DNA, the CDR3 is TGTGCCAGCAGTTTAGGATCAGGGGAAGGAGGCTACACCTTC. This gives the protein CASSLGSGEGGYTF.

This clone has only one observation. The genes are TRBV30 and TRBJ2-7; no clear D. CDR1 GTSNPN and CDR2 SVGIG come from the germline V gene (reference sequence). V was shortened by 7 bases and J by 5 bases, with 18 bases between the two germline ends. The CDR3 is 13 residues long. The CDR3 reads CASASPNENEQYF. The CDR3, as DNA: TGTGCCTCAGCCTCGCCGAACGAGAACGAGCAGTACTTC.

The chain uses TRBV7-2 and TRBJ2-1; weak D call: TRBD1 (5 bases). Looked up from germline, CDR1 is SGHTA and CDR2 is FQGNSA. This CDR3 has 14 amino acids. The V and J ends lost 5 bases and 9 bases respectively, with 17 bases between them. DNA of the CDR3: TGTGCCAGCAGCATCAGTTGGGTAGGGGCTGAGCAGTTCTTC. It encodes CASSISWVGAEQFF.

The sample holds one count of this clone. The rearrangement uses TRBV9 and TRBJ1-1, with TRBD1 matching 7 bases. V lost 1 base and J lost 4; bases outside the gene matches: 10. This CDR3 comprises 16 residues. Germline values: CDR1 SGDLS, CDR2 YYNGEE. As DNA, the CDR3 is TGTGCCAGCAGCGTAAAGGACAGGAGGTCGTTCACTGAAGCTTTCTTT. This gives the protein CASSVKDRRSFTEAFF.

As concerns this clone: An end of the junction does not agree with germline; a read error may underlie this. V and J are TRBV28 and TRBJ2-7; TRBD1 matches 8 bases. The CDR3 loop spans 16 amino acids. CDR1 and CDR2 (germline): MDHEN, SYDVKM. In DNA form, the CDR3 reads TGTGCCAGCAGTTCACCGCAGGGGGCGCAGAATTCAAAATTGGACTTC. It codes for CASSSPQGAQNSKLDF.

This clone appeared a single time. The V gene is TRBV28, the J gene TRBJ2-7; D gene unclear. The CDR3 extends over 14 amino acids. The V and J ends lost 5 bases and 0 bases respectively, with 11 bases between them. Germline CDR1 and CDR2: MDHEN and SYDVKM. The CDR3 bases are TGTGCCAGCAGTCAACTATCTAGCTCCTACGAGCAGTACTTC. Residues: CASSQLSSSYEQYF.

The DNA for the CDR3 is TGTGCCAGCAGTCATAGCAATCAGCCCCAGCATTTT. This encodes CASSHSNQPQHF. The chain recombines TRBV12-3 or TRBV12-4 with TRBJ1-5; D uncertain. This CDR3 has 12 amino acids. Trimming cost V 5 bases and J 0 bases, with 2 bases left between them.

This rearrangement joins TRBV24-1 to TRBJ1-2, with D possibly being TRBD1 (6 bases). CDR3 length: 13 amino acids. Per germline, CDR1 KGHDR and CDR2 SFDVKD. V lost 7 bases, J lost 4 bases, and 12 bases lay in between. CDR3 residues: CATSLGGSYGYTF. The DNA for the CDR3 is TGTGCCACCAGCTTAGGGGGGAGCTATGGCTACACCTTC.

This clone was seen a handful of times. The DNA of the CDR3 is TGTGCCAGCAGCCAGGGACGGCGCAATCAGCCCCAGCATTTT. It codes for CASSQGRRNQPQHF. The chain is built from TRBV28 and TRBJ1-5, with TRBD1 as a possible D gene (5 bases). Looked up from germline, CDR1 is MDHEN and CDR2 is SYDVKM. V was cut by 6 bases and J by 2 bases, with 11 bases left in between. The CDR3 covers 14 residues.

The chain is built from TRBV10-3 and TRBJ1-1; D ambiguous. Germline V CDR1 and CDR2: ENHRY, SYGVKD. Trimming stripped 8 bases from V and 1 base from J, with 14 bases between. The CDR3 is made up of 14 amino acids. The CDR3 spells CAIGPGDTNTEAFF. CDR3 DNA: TGTGCCATCGGCCCCGGGGATACGAACACTGAAGCTTTCTTT.

There are a few counts of this clone. This chain links TRBV19 with TRBJ1-5; TRBD1 might be the D (6 bases). CDR3 length equals 13 residues. Germline-derived CDR1 and CDR2 are LNHDA and SQIVND (reference sequence). V lost 6 bases, J lost 4 bases, and 10 bases lay in between. The CDR3 protein is CASRPTGNQPQHF. CDR3 sequence (DNA): TGTGCCAGTAGACCCACAGGGAATCAGCCCCAGCATTTT.

The chain is built from TRBV14 and TRBJ2-7; D not certain. V gave up 1 base and J gave up 6 bases, with 7 bases separating them. The CDR3 runs to 12 residues. The germline V gene has CDR1 SGHDN and CDR2 FVKESK. The chain's CDR3 is CASSQGLAEQYF. CDR3 DNA: TGTGCCAGCAGCCAAGGTCTTGCCGAGCAGTACTTC.

V is TRBV6-4 and J is TRBJ2-1; 9 bases match TRBD1. CDR1 is MRHNA and CDR2 is SNTAGT in the germline V gene. There are 15 residues in the CDR3. Unmatched junction bases numbered 7, after V lost 3 bases and J lost 7 bases. The DNA of the CDR3 is TGTGCCAGCAGTGAGAGGGGGGGACAGGGAAATGAGCAGTTCTTC. Its protein product is CASSERGGQGNEQFF.

This clone was observed a single time. V gene TRBV6-2 or TRBV6-3 combines with J gene TRBJ2-5; 8 bases match TRBD2. The length of the CDR3 is 15 residues. The J segment lost 2 bases and the V segment lost 5 bases, leaving 7 bases of the junction unmatched. CDR1 is MNHEY, CDR2 SVGEGT, per germline. The CDR3 sequence: CASSPGTRGQETQYF. DNA of the CDR3: TGTGCCAGCAGTCCCGGGACTAGGGGACAAGAGACCCAGTACTTC.

V usage is TRBV2 and J usage is TRBJ2-1; no firm D call. Between the trimmed V and J ends, which lost 6 bases and 7 bases, there was a span of 7 bases. Germline V gene data show CDR1 as SNHLY and CDR2 as FYNNEI. This CDR3 spans 11 amino acids. In DNA, the CDR3 is TGTGCCAGCAGGTACGCGAATGAGCAGTTCTTC. Protein: CASRYANEQFF.

The chain combines TRBV28 with TRBJ2-3, with D tentatively TRBD2 (5 bases). The V end was cut by 7 bases, the J end by 4 bases, with 9 bases between. CDR1 and CDR2 (germline): MDHEN, SYDVKM. CDR3 length equals 12 residues. The CDR3 coding sequence is TGTGCCAGCAAAGCGGAGGCAGATACGCAGTATTTT. Translated: CASKAEADTQYF.

The CDR3: CASSYQGGETQYF. CDR3 bases: TGCGCCAGCAGCTATCAGGGAGGAGAGACCCAGTACTTC. The chain couples TRBV5-1 to TRBJ2-5, with D perhaps TRBD2 (6 bases). The CDR3 consists of 13 residues. Trimming removed 3 bases from V and 4 bases from J, with 10 bases in between. The germline V gene has CDR1 SGHRS and CDR2 YFSETQ.

This chain joins TRBV5-8 and TRBJ1-1, with D perhaps TRBD1 (6 bases). The germline V gene encodes CDR1 SGHTS and CDR2 YDEGEE. V dropped 4 bases and J dropped 8 bases, with 9 bases sitting between them. This CDR3 is 11 amino acids long. CDR3 region: CASSRTGEAFF. CDR3 in DNA: TGTGCCAGCAGCCGAACAGGGGAAGCTTTCTTT.